This T cell receptor (beta chain) is drawn from a study of tumor-infiltrating lymphocytes in primary liver carcinoma. Study-wide results and caveats: Pairs of tumor regions overlapped more than tumor-adjacent and tumor-blood pairs did.

TCR beta cDNA was prepared out of 500 ng total RNA by means of a constant-region primer. Three-round nested multiplex PCR performed with slightly modified ARM-PCR produced the TCR beta libraries. Investigators reported that the first two PCR rounds, at 9 to 11 cycles each, used TRBV1-TRBV30 forward primers with a C-beta reverse primer. MiXCR, run by TCRdb on the multiplex PCR reads, gives a single entry per CDR3 protein. The top ten hold about a sixth of the sample, which has 310,000 or so distinct CDR3 sequences, 50% to 75% seen once. This clonotype was recorded a few times. The antigen remains undetermined. RNA was extracted from whole blood without cell sorting, alongside germline DNA. The J segment lost 3 bases and the V segment lost 7 bases, leaving 6 bases of the junction unmatched. Germline CDR1 MNHNY, CDR2 SVGAGI (reference sequence). The CDR3 extends over 14 amino acids.

The TCR sequence derives from a young woman with primary liver carcinoma and hepatitis B virus infection. V usage is TRBV6-6 and J usage is TRBJ2-4, with 7 bases identical to TRBD2. Sample: peripheral blood. The CDR3 region is CASTPPGGKNIQYF. The CDR3 nucleotides are TGTGCCAGCACTCCCCCGGGGGGCAAAAACATTCAGTACTTC.